This TCR beta chain was documented in a study of T cell repertoires in cytomegalovirus infection. Across the whole study: Indications of both CMV infection and matching HLA type were provided by public TCR beta signatures.

Concerning this clonotype itself: Its specificity is unknown. At one end, the junction sequence differs from germline, possibly due to a read error.

In TCRdb, the reads were re-called with MiXCR into one record per CDR3 protein. The repertoire holds approximately 340,000 distinct CDR3 sequences, with approximately 32% as singletons. The material sequenced was cultured PBMCs, taken from culture after CMV antigen stimulation. The clonotype comes from a human donor in good health (CMV status not recorded). Some clones in this sample may be carry-over from other donors' samples.

In DNA form, the CDR3 reads TGTGCCAGCAGCTTGGCCAATCGGGAGTGGGAGCAGTTCTTC. This codes for CASSLANREWEQFF. The rearrangement joins TRBV5-3 to TRBJ2-1; tentatively, D is TRBD2 (6 bases). TRBV5-3 is reported as an ORF; its role is uncertain. The CDR3 length is 14 residues.